A single sample is the source of the 2 T cell receptor beta chains below, sequenced in a study of blood T cell repertoires in COVID-19. TCRdb's copy holds only in-frame clones and misses some; the assay was immunoSEQ multiplex PCR. The table has 250,000 or so clones, 87% seen once. The specimen sequenced was PBMCs or T cells enriched from blood (not recorded which). All receptors come from a man in his thirties or forties who had recovered from COVID-19.

The gene calls are TRBV4-2 and TRBJ1-4; TRBD1 aligns across 8 bases. Germline trimming cut 3 bases from V and 0 bases from J; bases unmatched to any gene: 3. The CDR3 sequence is 16 residues long. Germline CDR1 is LGHNA and CDR2 is YNFKEQ. This CDR3 is CASSQTGAATNEKLFF. Here the CDR3 DNA reads TGTGCCAGCAGCCAGACAGGGGCAGCAACTAATGAAAAACTGTTTTTT.

The chain is built from TRBV2 and TRBJ1-1, with D unresolved. V was trimmed by 8 bases and J by 1 base, leaving 11 bases between them. CDR1 is SNHLY, CDR2 FYNNEI, per germline. This CDR3 has 13 amino acids. This CDR3 reads CASGIQPNTEAFF. The DNA for the CDR3 is TGTGCCAGCGGTATACAGCCGAACACTGAAGCTTTCTTT.